A single sample is the source of the 22 T cell receptor beta chains below, sequenced in a study of T-cell memory formation after mild COVID-19. In TCRdb, the 5' RACE reads were re-called with MiXCR into one record per CDR3 protein. The sample lists about 470,000 distinct CDR3 sequences; roughly 25% were seen once. The sequencing input was PBMCs or a T cell subset sorted from them (not recorded which). These receptor sequences come from an adult woman who had mild COVID-19 (a few samples of this study predate the infection). Cell type and time point are not known.

This chain uses TRBV4-1 with TRBJ2-1; D could derive from TRBD1 or TRBD2 (5 bases each). V was shortened by 1 base and J by 0 bases, with 13 bases between the two germline ends. Per germline, CDR1 MGHRA and CDR2 YSYEKL. The CDR3 spans 17 residues. The CDR3 region has the DNA TGCGCCAGCAGCCAAGCCGGGACGTCAAGCTCCTACAATGAGCAGTTCTTC. It specifies CASSQAGTSSSYNEQFF.

Here the CDR3 reads CASSTSARTVYSPLHF. In nucleotides, the CDR3 is TGTGCCAGCAGCACCAGCGCCAGGACAGTATATTCACCCCTCCACTTT. The rearrangement uses TRBV7-8 and TRBJ1-6, with D maybe TRBD1 (6 bases). V was trimmed by 5 bases and J by 8 bases, leaving 19 bases between them. The CDR3 runs 16 residues. The germline V gene has CDR1 SGHVS and CDR2 FQNEAQ.

This clonotype was observed a few times. The rearrangement links TRBV6-2 or TRBV6-3 to TRBJ2-2; D unresolved. Germline lookup yields CDR1 MNHEY and CDR2 SVGEGT. The V end was cut by 0 bases, the J end by 8 bases, with 4 bases between. The CDR3 contains 12 residues. The CDR3 DNA is TGTGCCAGCAGTTACTCGATGGGGGAGCTGTTTTTT. It translates to CASSYSMGELFF.

The V call is TRBV6-2 or TRBV6-3, the J call TRBJ2-7; TRBD1 matches 9 bases. The CDR3 has 16 residues. V lost 2 bases to trimming and J lost 5 bases; unmatched junction nucleotides: 10. Germline CDR1 reads MNHEY; CDR2 reads SVGEGT. CDR3 loop: CASSYDPGQGKDEQYF. CDR3 sequence (DNA): TGTGCCAGCAGTTACGACCCGGGACAGGGAAAGGACGAGCAGTACTTC.

This clonotype was found a few times. V is TRBV29-1 and J is TRBJ2-7; 9 nucleotides agree with TRBD1. The V gene's germline CDR1 is SQVTM and CDR2 ANQGSEA. Trimming cost V 1 base and J 4 bases; bases outside gene matches: 5. This CDR3 is built from 14 residues. This CDR3 reads CSVEGDRDLYEQYF. The CDR3 region has the DNA TGCAGCGTTGAAGGGGACAGGGACCTTTACGAGCAGTACTTC.

Here the CDR3 DNA reads TGTGCCAGCAGTGTAAATCAGGTAGTAGCGGGAGCAGATACGCAGTATTTT. Translating it yields CASSVNQVVAGADTQYF. The chain has TRBV2 and TRBJ2-3, with 9 bases that match TRBD2. V gave up 4 bases and J gave up 4 bases; unmatched junction bases: 12. Germline CDR1 SNHLY, CDR2 FYNNEI. This CDR3 is built from 17 residues.

The chain employs TRBV5-1 and TRBJ1-2, with 7 positions matching TRBD1. This CDR3 region has 14 residues. Per the germline V gene, CDR1 is SGHRS and CDR2 is YFSETQ. The J segment lost 3 bases and the V segment lost 0 bases, leaving 2 bases of the junction unmatched. The CDR3 DNA reads TGCGCCAGCAGCTTGGGGACAGGCGACTATGGCTACACCTTC. This gives the protein CASSLGTGDYGYTF.

The rearrangement links TRBV7-2 to TRBJ2-7; 14 positions agree with TRBD2. Unmatched junction bases numbered 12, after V lost 5 bases and J lost 3 bases. This CDR3 region has 18 residues. In germline, CDR1 is SGHTA, CDR2 FQGNSA. CDR3 region: CASSPSQTSGRARYEQYF. DNA for the CDR3: TGTGCCAGCAGCCCATCCCAGACTAGCGGGAGGGCCCGCTACGAGCAGTACTTC.

V usage is TRBV29-1 and J usage is TRBJ2-1; D gene ambiguous. The CDR3 runs to 12 residues. V was shortened by 3 bases and J by 5 bases, with 8 bases between the two germline ends. Germline assignment: CDR1 SQVTM and CDR2 ANQGSEA. CDR3 loop: CSVDPPNNEQFF. The CDR3 DNA follows: TGCAGCGTTGACCCCCCTAACAATGAGCAGTTCTTC.

J is TRBJ2-1 and V is TRBV18, with TRBD2 matching over 7 bases. V gave up 3 bases and J gave up 5 bases; unmatched junction bases: 4. Germline loops: CDR1 KGHSH, CDR2 LQKENI. The CDR3 runs to 14 residues. In DNA, the CDR3 is TGTGCCAGCTCACCCCGGGAGGTAAACAATGAGCAGTTCTTC. Its protein product is CASSPREVNNEQFF.

The rearrangement links TRBV5-1 to TRBJ2-3; perhaps TRBD2 as D (6 bases). There are 14 residues in the CDR3. Germline CDR1 SGHRS, CDR2 YFSETQ. V gave up 5 bases and J gave up 0 bases, with 10 bases separating them. The CDR3 loop is CASRGLASTDTQYF. CDR3 nucleotide sequence: TGCGCCAGCAGAGGGCTAGCGAGCACAGATACGCAGTATTTT.

This clonotype was seen repeatedly, ten times or more. The J gene is TRBJ2-5, the V gene TRBV5-6, with TRBD2 identical over 8 bases. Per germline, CDR1 SGHDT and CDR2 YYEEEE. CDR3 length: 17 amino acids. Trimming at V came to 3 bases and at J to 3 bases, leaving 13 bases not matched to a gene. CDR3 in DNA: TGTGCCAGCAGCTGGGGGACTAGGGCCCTCGTGGAAGAGACCCAGTACTTC. Translation gives CASSWGTRALVEETQYF.

The V and J genes are TRBV11-3 and TRBJ2-2; perhaps D is TRBD1 or TRBD2 (5 bases each). V was clipped by 4 bases and J by 1 base, with 10 bases between them. Germline assignment: CDR1 SGHNT and CDR2 YENEEA. This CDR3 is 15 amino acids long. The CDR3 loop is CASSYGAQNTGELFF. The CDR3 DNA reads as TGTGCCAGCAGCTACGGGGCCCAGAACACCGGGGAGCTGTTTTTT. Drawing the rest from reference TRBV11-3 and TRBJ2-2, the complete variable domain is EAGVVQSPRYKIIEKKQPVAFWCNPISGHNTLYWYLQNLGQGPELLIRYENEEAVDDSQLPKDRFSAERLKGVDSTLKIQPAELGDSAVYLCASSYGAQNTGELFFGEGSRLTVL.

The chain is built from TRBV7-9 and TRBJ1-1, with 8 positions matching TRBD1. CDR1 and CDR2 from the germline V gene are SEHNR and FQNEAQ (reference sequence). Germline trimming cut 5 bases from V and 4 bases from J; bases unmatched to any gene: 6. This CDR3 has 14 amino acids. CDR3 sequence: CASSTRDRITEAFF. The CDR3 bases are TGTGCCAGCAGCACCCGGGACAGGATCACTGAAGCTTTCTTT.

This clonotype was seen more than once but under ten times. The chain joins TRBV15 to TRBJ2-1; D possibly corresponds to TRBD2 (6 bases). Trimming took 6 bases from V and 9 from J, leaving 9 bases between them. CDR1 and CDR2 (germline): LNHNV, YYDKDF (reference sequence). The CDR3 consists of 11 residues. This CDR3 is CATRRGGEQFF. CDR3 DNA: TGTGCCACCAGGAGGGGAGGTGAGCAGTTCTTC.

V and J are TRBV7-8 and TRBJ2-5, with TRBD1 as a possible D gene (5 bases). The CDR3 length is 20 residues. Germline CDR1 reads SGHVS; CDR2 reads FQNEAQ. The V end was cut by 4 bases, the J end by 0 bases, with 27 bases between. CDR3 coding DNA: TGTGCCAGCAGCTCAGGACAAGGTATCTCTGAAGGCTCGTACCAAGAGACCCAGTACTTC. This codes for CASSSGQGISEGSYQETQYF.

This clonotype was counted a few times. The chain has TRBV24-1 and TRBJ1-5; D not certain. This CDR3 spans 12 amino acids. The V and J ends lost 6 bases and 5 bases respectively, with 7 bases between them. Germline V gives CDR1 KGHDR, CDR2 SFDVKD. The CDR3 region is CATSKQDQPQHF. The CDR3 bases are TGTGCCACCAGTAAGCAAGATCAGCCCCAGCATTTT.

This chain joins TRBV7-2 and TRBJ2-4; TRBD1 matches at 7 bases. The CDR3 sequence is 13 residues long. Per germline, CDR1 SGHTA and CDR2 FQGNSA. V lost 6 bases, J lost 5 bases, and 4 bases stayed unmatched. CDR3: CASSRGHENIQYF. CDR3 nucleotides: TGTGCCAGCAGTAGGGGGCACGAAAACATTCAGTACTTC.

This clonotype was seen a few times. CDR3 DNA sequence: TGCAGTGCTAGAGATTTGGGGGGGCGAAGCACAGATACGCAGTATTTT. Translation gives CSARDLGGRSTDTQYF. The genes are TRBV20-1 and TRBJ2-3; maybe TRBD2 (7 bases). This CDR3 has 16 amino acids. Deletions cut 0 bases from V and 0 bases from J, with 13 bases between. Germline-derived CDR1 and CDR2 are DFQATT and SNEGSKA (reference sequence).

This clonotype was seen only a few times. The chain recombines TRBV7-9 with TRBJ2-7; TRBD1 aligns across 9 bases. The CDR3 contains 16 residues. CDR1 and CDR2 from the germline V gene are SEHNR and FQNEAQ (reference sequence). With V trimmed by 5 bases and J by 5 bases, 13 bases remained unmatched. CDR3 sequence: CASSHRSGTGFNEQYF. For the CDR3, the DNA is TGTGCCAGCAGCCATCGCTCCGGGACAGGGTTCAACGAGCAGTACTTC.

There are a few counts of this clonotype. The gene calls are TRBV27 and TRBJ2-7; D ambiguous. V was cut by 6 bases and J by 3 bases, with 15 bases left in between. The CDR3 is made up of 14 amino acids. The germline V gene has CDR1 MNHEY and CDR2 SMNVEV (reference sequence). The CDR3 nucleotides read TGTGCCAGCAGCACCTCCCTCAGGCGCTACGAGCAGTACTTC. It specifies CASSTSLRRYEQYF.

This clonotype was seen a few times. The CDR3 loop reads CASSVSGGQVQDEQYF. For the CDR3, the DNA is TGTGCCAGCAGCGTATCAGGGGGACAGGTTCAGGACGAGCAGTACTTC. The rearrangement links TRBV9 to TRBJ2-7, with TRBD1 identical over 8 bases. This CDR3 comprises 16 residues. Germline V gene lookup returns CDR1 SGDLS and CDR2 YYNGEE. The trim removed 1 base at V and 5 bases at J, leaving 11 bases unmatched.